The clone carrying this TCR beta chain was seen once. Its antigen is undetermined. The data derive from a study of cytomegalovirus exposure and HLA in healthy donors. Study-level points and caveats: The availability of immune exposure information extended only to CMV serostatus. Altogether, some 170 TCR beta chains were recorded as cytomegalovirus-associated.

Whereas donors were nominally healthy upon sampling, unrecorded immune exposures were probable. A multiplex PCR was run with 60 Vbeta primers and 13 Jbeta primers. TCRdb's table, derived via immunoSEQ multiplex PCR, lists solely in-frame clones and lacks some. The top ten hold 13% of the sample, which has roughly 120,000 clones, under 80% seen once. Germline values: CDR1 LNHDA, CDR2 SQIVND (reference sequence). CDR3 length equals 16 residues. Losses at the gene ends were 0 bases for V and 3 bases for J; bases not matched to a gene: 5. This clonotype originated in an older woman in good health and CMV-seropositive. The V and J genes are TRBV19 and TRBJ2-7; 10 bases align to TRBD1. The sample consisted of PBMCs. CDR3 in amino acids: CASSIEAGQGFYEQYF. For the CDR3, the DNA is TGTGCCAGTAGTATAGAGGCGGGACAGGGGTTCTACGAGCAGTACTTC.